Sequencing of this T cell receptor beta chain was carried out in a study of response to subunit inactivated influenza vaccine. Study-wide results and caveats: New T cells are recruited in small numbers by each seasonal influenza vaccination, according to the authors' suggestion.

Via MiXCR, TCRdb re-called the RT-PCR reads, giving one row per CDR3 protein. The sample contains under 950,000 distinct CDR3 sequences, around 21% of which appear only once. V was shortened by 1 base and J by 1 base, with 18 bases between the two germline ends. The CDR3 sequence is 18 residues long. Germline-derived CDR1 and CDR2 are SGHTA and FQGTGA. For this clonotype: The antigen is not known.

Material: PBMCs from blood, obtained about 5 days after vaccination. This sequence originates from a man in his fifties who received an inactivated influenza vaccine. This chain joins TRBV7-3 and TRBJ2-3, with D possibly TRBD2 on 6 matching bases. The CDR3 spells CASSLNPLGGRRTDTQYF. The CDR3 coding sequence is TGTGCCAGCAGCTTAAACCCCCTTGGGGGGAGGCGCACAGATACGCAGTATTTT.